These 3 T cell receptor beta chains were all obtained from the same sample, sequenced in a study of T-cell reconstitution after alpha-beta-depleted transplantation in children. The TCRbeta library was prepared with unique molecular identifiers. A single record per CDR3 protein comes from TCRdb applying MiXCR to the PCR reads. The table records 450,000 to 600,000 distinct CDR3 sequences, approximately 13% of them present only once. The sample consisted of PBMCs, mostly from graft donor cells, taken 360 days after TCRalphabeta/CD19-depleted stem cell transplant. The receptor set was obtained from a male patient between 5 and 17 years old who had a stem cell transplant for acute myeloid leukemia, so the T cells may come from the graft donor.

This clonotype has a count of ten or more. The chain has TRBV29-1 and TRBJ1-3; 9 positions match TRBD1. V was pared by 6 bases and J by 4 bases, with 7 bases of the junction left unmatched. CDR1 is SQVTM, CDR2 ANQGSEA, per germline. The CDR3 extends over 14 amino acids. The CDR3 nucleotides are TGCAGCGTGCTGGGGACAGGGCCAGGAAACACCATATATTTT. Translating it yields CSVLGTGPGNTIYF.

This chain connects TRBV11-1 to TRBJ2-6, with D possibly TRBD2 on 6 matching bases. CDR1 is SGHAT, CDR2 FQDESV, per germline (reference sequence). The length of the CDR3 is 18 residues. V was cut by 1 base and J by 1 base, with 14 bases left in between. DNA of the CDR3: TGTGCCAGCAGCTTAGTGGCGGGGCAGGGTTCTGGGGCCAACGTCCTGACTTTC. Encoded protein: CASSLVAGQGSGANVLTF.

Turning to this clonotype: This may be a read error: a much more frequent sequence differs by one nucleotide. The chain links TRBV28 to TRBJ2-5; no clear D gene. Germline V gene sequence: CDR1 MDHEN, CDR2 SYDVKM. The CDR3 has 14 residues. In nucleotides, the CDR3 is TGTGCCACCAGTTTATGGGCTGGGCAAGAGACCCAGTACTTC. Protein sequence: CATSLWAGQETQYF.